This TCR beta chain was obtained from a study of beta chain features in type 1 diabetes. Study-wide context: Over all samples combined, about 99,000,000 sorted cells were examined.

The CDR3 consists of 15 residues. From germline, CDR1 is SGHNT and CDR2 YENEEA. V shed 4 bases and J shed 6 bases, with 16 bases lying between them. The entirety of the isolated RNA underwent reverse transcription, so expressed TCRB transcripts were sequenced. Libraries were prepared by immunoSEQ multiplex PCR; TCRdb keeps only in-frame clonotypes and omits some of them. The repertoire holds around 70,000 clones, with about 50% as singletons. One heparinised blood draw, averaging about 116 mL, came from each donor. A CD45RO/CCR7/CD25/CD127/CD95/CD27 panel sorted naive, central memory, regulatory and stem cell-like memory CD4+ cells. Study outcomes and limitations: Cells carrying high TCR expression could end up over-represented when cDNA is sequenced. TCRB CDR3s were moderately but significantly shorter in Type 1 diabetes patients in all four CD4+ subsets.

Of note for this clone: Its antigen is not known.

The sequencing input was central memory CD4+ T cells from blood. The TCR sequence derives from a man in his thirties or forties with type 1 diabetes. The V call is TRBV11-3, the J call TRBJ2-1, with D tentatively TRBD2 (6 bases). CDR3 sequence: CASSSGLGGGNEQFF. CDR3 coding DNA: TGTGCCAGCAGCTCCGGCCTCGGGGGTGGCAATGAGCAGTTCTTC.